This TCR beta chain was recorded in a study of shared clonotypes between healthy human individuals. Overall study findings and caveats: Rarefaction demonstrated incomplete sorted-subset sequencing despite large depth.

The naive CD8 subset, CD45RO-negative cells positively selected for CCR7, excluded terminally differentiated effector memory CD45RA+ cells. This clone was picked up one time. Its cognate antigen is unknown. The assay was immunoSEQ multiplex PCR, and TCRdb's table has in-frame clones only and misses some. The data contain over 750,000 clones, roughly 96% of them singletons. CDR1 is MNHEY and CDR2 is SMNVEV in the germline V gene (reference sequence). The ends lost 3 bases at V and 2 bases at J; junction bases unmatched: 10. This CDR3 is 17 amino acids long. What was sequenced was naive CD8+ T cells sorted from blood. The clonotype was recovered from a man aged 25 to 40 in good health. The rearrangement joins TRBV27 to TRBJ2-3; TRBD2 matches 8 bases. The CDR3 region is CASSFSSGGPVTDTQYF. CDR3 bases: TGTGCCAGCAGTTTTTCCTCGGGAGGGCCCGTCACAGATACGCAGTATTTT.